The rows below give T cell receptor beta chains drawn from one sample of a study of OX40 agonist ivuxolimab in advanced cancers. Clones were read by immunoSEQ multiplex PCR, and TCRdb kept only the in-frame ones, dropping some. The sample lists fewer than 100,000 clones; around 92% were seen once. The sequencing used CD4+ or CD8+ T cells sorted from blood, collected in a trial of the OX40 agonist ivuxolimab. These receptors originate from an adult with an advanced solid tumor such as melanoma, head and neck, liver or kidney cancer. CDR3s include the opening cysteine and the closing phenylalanine or tryptophan. A D gene is named only where the DNA matches it firmly. The size field is filled for only some rows; it gives once, few, many or a size class.

D: -; J: TRBJ1-4; size: -; V: TRBV7-2; DNA: TGTGCCAGCAGCTTAAGGGACCCCGAAAAACTGTTTTTT; CDR3: CASSLRDPEKLFF
D: -; J: TRBJ1-1; size: -; V: TRBV11-2; DNA: TGTGCCAGCAGCCTCAACAGGGAGGTGCGCACTGAAGCTTTCTTT; CDR3: CASSLNREVRTEAFF
D: -; J: TRBJ1-6; size: -; V: TRBV15; DNA: TGTGCCACCAGGTCACTTCGGGTTTCACCCCTCCACTTT; CDR3: CATRSLRVSPLHF
D: -; J: TRBJ1-4; size: -; V: TRBV19; DNA: TGTGCCAGTAGTACAGACAGCGGGGATGAAAAACTGTTTTTT; CDR3: CASSTDSGDEKLFF
D: TRBD1; J: TRBJ1-5; size: -; V: TRBV5-6; DNA: TGTGCCAGCAGCCGGGGACAGGGCAGCAATCAGCCCCAGCATTTT; CDR3: CASSRGQGSNQPQHF
D: TRBD2; J: TRBJ2-3; size: -; V: TRBV10-2; DNA: TGCGCCAGCAGAGGACTAGCGGGGGGTTCTAGAGATACGCAGTATTTT; CDR3: CASRGLAGGSRDTQYF
D: -; J: TRBJ2-5; size: -; V: TRBV11-2; DNA: TGTGCCAGCAGCGCTCAACGATGGTACCAAGAGACCCAGTACTTC; CDR3: CASSAQRWYQETQYF
D: -; J: TRBJ2-7; size: -; V: TRBV6-5; DNA: TGTGCCCTCAGCCCCCCCCACGAGCAGTACTTC; CDR3: CALSPPHEQYF
D: TRBD1; J: TRBJ2-3; size: -; V: TRBV29-1; DNA: TGCAGCGTTGAGGAGCAGGGGGCAGATACGCAGTATTTT; CDR3: CSVEEQGADTQYF
D: -; J: TRBJ1-4; size: -; V: TRBV9; DNA: TGTGCCAGCAGCGTAGGCAGGTTCGGTGAAAAACTGTTTTTT; CDR3: CASSVGRFGEKLFF
D: TRBD1; J: TRBJ1-6; size: -; V: TRBV7-6; DNA: TGTGCCAGCAGCCCAAGTACAGGGGCTATCTATAATTCACCCCTCCACTTT; CDR3: CASSPSTGAIYNSPLHF
D: TRBD1; J: TRBJ2-3; size: -; V: TRBV7-9; DNA: TGTGCCAGCAGCTTAGGTTGGGCGGACAGGGGTGAAGATACGCAGTATTTT; CDR3: CASSLGWADRGEDTQYF
D: -; J: TRBJ1-2; size: -; V: TRBV7-9; DNA: TGTGCCAGCAGCTCTGGCCCGGGGCAGTATGGCTACACCTTC; CDR3: CASSSGPGQYGYTF
D: -; J: TRBJ1-2; size: -; V: TRBV6-5; DNA: TGTGCCAGCGTCGAGCCAGGGCAGGATGGCTACACCTTC; CDR3: CASVEPGQDGYTF
D: -; J: TRBJ2-5; size: -; V: TRBV7-9; DNA: TGTGCCAGCAGCCCGACTGAATTGGTAGAGACCCAGTACTTC; CDR3: CASSPTELVETQYF
D: TRBD1; J: TRBJ1-2; size: -; V: TRBV4-2; DNA: TGTGCCAGCAGCCAACCCCCCGGGACAGTCTATGGCTACACCTTC; CDR3: CASSQPPGTVYGYTF
D: -; J: TRBJ2-3; size: few; V: TRBV5-4; DNA: TGTGCCAGCAGCCAATTAGATACGCAGTATTTT; CDR3: CASSQLDTQYF
D: -; J: TRBJ2-6; size: few; V: TRBV7-9; DNA: TGTGCCAGCAGCCCCGTTAAGGGCTCTGGGGCCAACGTCCTGACTTTC; CDR3: CASSPVKGSGANVLTF
D: TRBD1; J: TRBJ2-7; size: -; V: TRBV27; DNA: TGTGCCAGCAGTTCTTCCGGGACAGGGATGTTCTACGAGCAGTACTTC; CDR3: CASSSSGTGMFYEQYF
D: TRBD2; J: TRBJ2-7; size: -; V: TRBV5-1; DNA: TGCGCCAGCAGCTCACTGACTAGCGTAAAAACCTACGAGCAGTACTTC; CDR3: CASSSLTSVKTYEQYF
D: TRBD1; J: TRBJ1-5; size: -; V: TRBV15; DNA: TGTGCCACCAGCAGCTCCGGGACAGGGTTCCATCAGCCCCAGCATTTT; CDR3: CATSSSGTGFHQPQHF
D: -; J: TRBJ2-3; size: -; V: TRBV7-3; DNA: TGTGCCAGCAGCTTAACCCCAGCAGGACCCTGGGGCGATACGCAGTATTTT; CDR3: CASSLTPAGPWGDTQYF
D: TRBD1; J: TRBJ2-5; size: -; V: TRBV14; DNA: TGTGCCAGCAGCCAAGACCTGGGGACAGGGGGAGAGACCCAGTACTTC; CDR3: CASSQDLGTGGETQYF
D: -; J: TRBJ2-7; size: -; V: TRBV5-4; DNA: TGTGCCAGCAGCTTGGGGGGAGGACCTACAAGATACGAGCAGTACTTC; CDR3: CASSLGGGPTRYEQYF
D: TRBD1; J: TRBJ1-2; size: -; V: TRBV7-9; DNA: TGTGCCAGCAGCTTACACCGGACAGGGGATAAAAATGGCTACACCTTC; CDR3: CASSLHRTGDKNGYTF
D: TRBD2; J: TRBJ2-3; size: -; V: TRBV7-9; DNA: TGTGCCAGCAGCTTAGACGGGAGGGCCTGGGATACGCAGTATTTT; CDR3: CASSLDGRAWDTQYF
D: TRBD1; J: TRBJ1-2; size: -; V: TRBV19; DNA: TGTGCCAGTAGGGCTGGGACAGGGCGTAGCTATGGCTACACCTTC; CDR3: CASRAGTGRSYGYTF
D: TRBD1; J: TRBJ2-7; size: -; V: TRBV7-2; DNA: TGTGCCAGCAGCTTACGTCCGGGACAGTCCTACGAGCAGTACTTC; CDR3: CASSLRPGQSYEQYF
D: TRBD1; J: TRBJ1-2; size: -; V: TRBV29-1; DNA: TGCAGCGTTGAAAGTCCGGGACAGGCCAACTATGGCTACACCTTC; CDR3: CSVESPGQANYGYTF
D: TRBD1; J: TRBJ1-2; size: -; V: TRBV9; DNA: TGTGCCAGCAGCGCAGGGACAGCTTATGGCTACACCTTC; CDR3: CASSAGTAYGYTF
D: -; J: TRBJ2-4; size: -; V: TRBV28; DNA: TGTGCCAGCAGTTTACCGGGGCAGCCCACAATCAAAAACATTCAGTACTTC; CDR3: CASSLPGQPTIKNIQYF
D: -; J: TRBJ2-5; size: -; V: TRBV18; DNA: TGTGCCAGCTCACCAAGGAAGACAACCCAAGAGACCCAGTACTTC; CDR3: CASSPRKTTQETQYF
D: -; J: TRBJ1-1; size: -; V: TRBV2; DNA: TGTGCCAGCAGTATACAGGGGAACACTGAAGCTTTCTTT; CDR3: CASSIQGNTEAFF
D: TRBD2; J: TRBJ2-3; size: -; V: TRBV2; DNA: TGTGCCAGCATCCCTGGGGGTAGCGGGGGTGCGGGTAGCACAGATACGCAGTATTTT; CDR3: CASIPGGSGGAGSTDTQYF
D: -; J: TRBJ2-5; size: -; V: TRBV7-2; DNA: TGTGCCAGCAGCTTAGGACAACGAGAGACCCAGTACTTC; CDR3: CASSLGQRETQYF
D: TRBD1; J: TRBJ1-1; size: -; V: TRBV19; DNA: TGTGCCAGTAAGGACAGGGGATCCACTGAAGCTTTCTTT; CDR3: CASKDRGSTEAFF